Following are 30 T cell receptor beta chains from one sample sequenced in a study of blood T cell repertoires in COVID-19. Clones were read by immunoSEQ multiplex PCR, and TCRdb kept only the in-frame ones, dropping some. The table includes approximately 210,000 clones, about 82% detected once. The material sequenced was peripheral blood. The receptors were gathered from a man aged 55 to 69 with COVID-19, enrolled during active disease.

The J gene is TRBJ2-3, the V gene TRBV20-1, with 11 positions matching TRBD2. The V gene end was trimmed by 3 bases and the J gene end by 6 bases; junction bases not matched to a gene: 8. The CDR3 extends over 15 amino acids. Germline values: CDR1 DFQATT, CDR2 SNEGSKA (reference sequence). CDR3 DNA sequence: TGCAGTGCTAGTGTAGCGGGAGGGCTCCCCGATACGCAGTATTTT. It is translated as CSASVAGGLPDTQYF.

The chain joins TRBV18 to TRBJ1-2; possibly TRBD1 for D (6 bases). The germline V and J ends were trimmed by 5 bases and 5 bases, with 18 bases remaining between them. CDR3 size: 15 residues. Germline V gene sequence: CDR1 KGHSH, CDR2 LQKENI. CDR3 DNA sequence: TGTGCCAGCTCATCCAGCGGGAGACAGGAATATGGCTACACCTTC. It translates to CASSSSGRQEYGYTF.

V gene TRBV5-1 combines with J gene TRBJ2-1; 11 nucleotides match TRBD2. CDR1 and CDR2 (germline): SGHRS, YFSETQ. The CDR3 consists of 15 residues. The J segment lost 9 bases and the V segment lost 3 bases, leaving 8 bases of the junction unmatched. In nucleotides, the CDR3 is TGCGCCAGCAGCTCGACTAGCGGGAAGGAGGGTGAGCAGTTCTTC. It specifies CASSSTSGKEGEQFF. Variable domain in full (rest from reference TRBV5-1 and TRBJ2-1): KAGVTQTPRYLIKTRGQQVTLSCSPISGHRSVSWYQQTPGQGLQFLFEYFSETQRNKGNFPGRFSGRQFSNSRSEMNVSTLELGDSALYLCASSSTSGKEGEQFFGPGTRLTVL.

This sequence joins TRBV5-8 and TRBJ1-6; D is undetermined. From germline, CDR1 is SGHTS and CDR2 YDEGEE. The length of the CDR3 is 15 residues. V lost 0 bases, J lost 6 bases, and 10 bases lay in between. CDR3 loop: CASSLVAGSNSPLHF. The CDR3 coding sequence is TGTGCCAGCAGCTTGGTGGCAGGAAGTAATTCACCCCTCCACTTT.

This sequence joins TRBV7-9 and TRBJ2-7; possible D gene TRBD1, 5 bases. This CDR3 is 13 amino acids long. The germline gives CDR1 SEHNR, CDR2 FQNEAQ (reference sequence). V shed 3 bases and J shed 6 bases, with 12 bases lying between them. The CDR3 here is CASSLIQGAEQYF. The DNA of the CDR3 is TGTGCCAGCAGCTTGATTCAGGGTGCCGAGCAGTACTTC.

This clone has just one count. The rearrangement uses TRBV6-2 or TRBV6-3 and TRBJ2-7, with a tentative D call TRBD1 (7 bases). The CDR3 loop spans 14 amino acids. With 4 bases removed from V and 3 bases from J, the gap between germline ends came to 13 bases. CDR1 is MNHEY and CDR2 is SVGEGT in the germline V gene. The CDR3 DNA is TGTGCCAGCAGTTGGCAGGGGGGCGTCTACGAGCAGTACTTC. Translation gives CASSWQGGVYEQYF.

There are a few counts of this clone. The V and J genes are TRBV11-2 and TRBJ1-1; TRBD1 is a possible D gene (6 bases). This CDR3 comprises 11 residues. Germline CDR1 reads SGHAT; CDR2 reads FQNNGV. The CDR3 DNA is TGTGCGGGACATTTGAACACTGAAGCTTTCTTT. This encodes CAGHLNTEAFF. The full variable domain, in which reference TRBV11-2 and TRBJ1-1 provide the parts outside the CDR3, is EAGVAQSPRYKIIEKRQSVAFWCNPISGHATLYWYQQILGQGPKLLIQFQNNGVVDDSQLPKDRFSAERLKGVDSTLKIQPAKLEDSAVYLCAGHLNTEAFFGQGTRLTVV.

J is TRBJ1-1 and V is TRBV6-5; the D gene is possibly TRBD1 (5 bases). The CDR3 totals 14 residues. Trimming took 7 bases from V and 1 from J, leaving 13 bases between them. CDR1 and CDR2 (germline): MNHEY, SVGAGI. CDR3 loop: CASIMTVGNTEAFF. The CDR3, as DNA: TGTGCCAGCATCATGACAGTCGGGAACACTGAAGCTTTCTTT.

CDR3 nucleotides: TGTGCCAGCAGCGAGGGACACACAACAACTAATGAAAAACTGTTTTTT. This sequence encodes CASSEGHTTTNEKLFF. V is TRBV9 and J is TRBJ1-4; D perhaps matches TRBD1 (6 bases). V gave up 3 bases and J gave up 0 bases, with 12 bases separating them. Germline V lookup: CDR1 SGDLS, CDR2 YYNGEE. The CDR3 has 16 amino acids.

This chain links TRBV5-5 with TRBJ1-2, with TRBD1 identical over 7 bases. The CDR3 runs to 15 residues. V was clipped by 4 bases and J by 1 base; unmatched bases: 7. CDR1 is SGHKS, CDR2 YYEKEE, per germline (reference sequence). The CDR3 sequence is CASSPGQSLNYGYTF. Written as DNA, the CDR3 is TGTGCCAGCAGCCCGGGACAGAGTCTTAACTATGGCTACACCTTC.

The chain couples TRBV28 to TRBJ1-1; D not certain. The length of the CDR3 is 13 residues. From germline, CDR1 is MDHEN and CDR2 SYDVKM. V gave up 4 bases and J gave up 2 bases, with 8 bases separating them. The CDR3 loop reads CASSSGFNTEAFF. Here the CDR3 DNA reads TGTGCCAGCAGTTCAGGTTTTAACACTGAAGCTTTCTTT.

The chain is built from TRBV28 and TRBJ1-1; a possible D gene is TRBD1 (5 bases). V was trimmed by 7 bases and J by 1 base, leaving 13 bases between them. Germline CDR1 MDHEN, CDR2 SYDVKM. CDR3 length: 14 residues. The CDR3 DNA is TGTGCCAGCAAGCTCTCGACAGAGAACACTGAAGCTTTCTTT. Translated, it gives CASKLSTENTEAFF.

This clone was found once. The chain combines TRBV24-1 with TRBJ2-1; 10 nucleotides align to TRBD2. From germline, CDR1 is KGHDR and CDR2 SFDVKD. The CDR3 totals 15 residues. The V gene end was trimmed by 4 bases and the J gene end by 8 bases; junction bases not matched to a gene: 7. The CDR3 DNA sequence: TGTGCCACCAGTGACCGTCTAGCGGGAGTGTATGAGCAGTTCTTC. Translation: CATSDRLAGVYEQFF.

The chain links TRBV6-5 to TRBJ2-3, with 7 nucleotides matching TRBD1. V trimming: 6 bases; J trimming: 2 bases; junction bases outside the gene matches: 8. Germline-derived CDR1 and CDR2 are MNHEY and SVGAGI. CDR3 length equals 15 residues. CDR3 in amino acids: CASRADRPNTDTQYF. Here the CDR3 DNA reads TGTGCCAGCAGAGCGGACAGGCCTAACACAGATACGCAGTATTTT.

The CDR3 reads CASSLSETQYF. The CDR3 nucleotides are TGTGCCAGCAGCCTATCAGAGACCCAGTACTTC. V usage is TRBV6-5 and J usage is TRBJ2-5, with D unclear. The CDR3 is made up of 11 amino acids. V was clipped by 6 bases and J by 4 bases, with 6 bases between them. Germline V lookup: CDR1 MNHEY, CDR2 SVGAGI.

This clone has at least ten counts. The same CDR3 is also encoded by other DNA sequences in this sample. The chain recombines TRBV5-1 with TRBJ1-6; possible D gene TRBD1, 6 bases. Germline loops: CDR1 SGHRS, CDR2 YFSETQ. V lost 5 bases and J 10 bases, leaving 10 bases between the germline ends. The CDR3 contains 12 residues. This chain's CDR3 is CASSPQGSPLHF. The CDR3 DNA reads TGCGCCAGCAGTCCACAGGGATCACCCCTCCACTTT.

This clone has only a few counts. This chain joins TRBV4-3 and TRBJ2-7; D is perhaps TRBD2 (5 bases). The CDR3 is made up of 15 amino acids. CDR1 is LGHNA and CDR2 is YSLEER in the germline V gene. Trimming left V 1 base short and J 4 bases short, with 14 bases between. The CDR3 region has the DNA TGCGCCAGCAGCCAAGTGGGGAGCGACTCTTACGAGCAGTACTTC. Its protein product is CASSQVGSDSYEQYF.

This chain uses TRBV4-2 with TRBJ2-7, with 12 bases matching TRBD2. V was pared by 2 bases and J by 6 bases, with 17 bases of the junction left unmatched. Germline V gene sequence: CDR1 LGHNA, CDR2 YNFKEQ. CDR3 length equals 19 residues. DNA of the CDR3: TGTGCCAGCAGCCAAAGAACTCTAGCGGGAGGGCCGGCGTTGGGCGAGCAGTACTTC. This translates into CASSQRTLAGGPALGEQYF.

The rearrangement uses TRBV5-1 and TRBJ2-1, with 12 nucleotides matching TRBD1. V dropped 3 bases and J dropped 6; count of bases not matched to a gene: 7. The CDR3 is 16 residues long. CDR1 SGHRS and CDR2 YFSETQ come from the germline V gene. The CDR3 loop reads CASSSRPGQGANEQFF. In DNA form, the CDR3 reads TGCGCCAGCAGCTCCAGACCGGGACAGGGGGCCAATGAGCAGTTCTTC.

V usage is TRBV6-5 and J usage is TRBJ2-7; TRBD1 matches 8 bases. Germline CDR1 is MNHEY and CDR2 is SVGAGI. The ends lost 6 bases at V and 9 bases at J; junction bases unmatched: 10. CDR3 length equals 13 residues. The CDR3 loop reads CASRGTGGFSQYF. In DNA form, the CDR3 reads TGTGCCAGCAGGGGGACAGGCGGGTTTTCGCAGTACTTC.

This clone was detected a few times. The rearrangement joins TRBV19 to TRBJ1-3; D possibly corresponds to TRBD1 (5 bases). CDR1 LNHDA and CDR2 SQIVND come from the germline V gene (reference sequence). The CDR3 length is 15 residues. Trimming cost V 10 bases and J 0 bases, with 16 bases left between them. The CDR3: CATALGQSSGNTIYF. DNA for the CDR3: TGTGCCACGGCTTTGGGGCAGAGCTCTGGAAACACCATATATTTT.

The chain combines TRBV9 with TRBJ2-3, with D perhaps matching TRBD2 (6 bases). The germline V and J ends were trimmed by 0 bases and 4 bases, with 9 bases remaining between them. This CDR3 region has 14 residues. Germline values: CDR1 SGDLS, CDR2 YYNGEE. The CDR3 region is CASSVGGDPDTQYF. As DNA, the CDR3 is TGTGCCAGCAGCGTAGGGGGGGACCCAGATACGCAGTATTTT.

This clone has just a few counts. The CDR3 spells CASSRETNNYNEQFF. The DNA for the CDR3 is TGTGCCAGCAGCCGGGAGACTAACAATTACAATGAGCAGTTCTTC. The rearrangement uses TRBV4-2 and TRBJ2-1; D may be TRBD2 (5 bases). The CDR3 has 15 residues. CDR1 and CDR2 (germline): LGHNA, YNFKEQ. Trimming removed 4 bases from V and 4 bases from J, with 14 bases in between.

The chain uses TRBV4-1 and TRBJ1-1; D may be TRBD1 (5 bases). Trimming pared 0 bases from V and 7 bases from J, leaving 9 bases between. Germline lookup yields CDR1 MGHRA and CDR2 YSYEKL. The CDR3 consists of 13 residues. CDR3 bases: TGCGCCAGCAGCCAAGAAACCGGGGGTGAAGCTTTCTTT. Protein product: CASSQETGGEAFF.

The V gene is TRBV11-3, the J gene TRBJ1-1; TRBD1 matches at 8 bases. J was trimmed by 4 bases and V by 6 bases; bases with no gene match: 10. CDR3 length equals 15 residues. CDR1 and CDR2 (germline): SGHNT, YENEEA. The CDR3 DNA reads as TGTGCCAGCAGAAATAGACAGGGGACGGCCACTGAAGCTTTCTTT. Translating it yields CASRNRQGTATEAFF.

This clone was counted ten times or more. This chain links TRBV27 with TRBJ2-1; perhaps TRBD2 as D (6 bases). CDR1 is MNHEY, CDR2 SMNVEV, per germline (reference sequence). This CDR3 is 13 amino acids long. V was trimmed by 7 bases and J by 5 bases, leaving 12 bases between them. Written as DNA, the CDR3 is TGTGCCAGCACTGGCGGGATGGACAATGAGCAGTTCTTC. Translation: CASTGGMDNEQFF.

V is TRBV7-8 and J is TRBJ1-3; TRBD1 might be the D (6 bases). The V gene's germline CDR1 is SGHVS and CDR2 FQNEAQ. V lost 5 bases, J lost 4 bases, and 12 bases lay in between. This CDR3 is built from 14 residues. The CDR3 DNA reads TGTGCCAGCAGCCCAGGGACAATAGGAAACACCATATATTTT. Amino acids: CASSPGTIGNTIYF.

CDR3 loop: CASSVGQGLGNEKLFF. The DNA of the CDR3 is TGTGCCAGCAGTGTAGGACAGGGGCTGGGTAATGAAAAACTGTTTTTT. The rearrangement links TRBV6-1 to TRBJ1-4; TRBD1 agrees at 9 bases. The junction had 7 bases not matched to a gene; V was cut back by 4 bases and J by 4 bases. The CDR3 spans 16 residues. The V gene's germline CDR1 is MNHNS and CDR2 SASEGT.

The rearrangement links TRBV3-1 (or the pseudogene TRBV3-2) to TRBJ1-4; maybe TRBD1 (5 bases). Trimming took 2 bases from V and 7 from J, leaving 17 bases between them. Looked up from germline, CDR1 is LGHDT and CDR2 is YNNKEL (reference sequence). The CDR3 sequence is 16 residues long. The DNA of the CDR3 is TGTGCCAGCAGCCAAACTACCCAGGGCTTTGGTGAAAAACTGTTTTTT. It codes for CASSQTTQGFGEKLFF.

The V gene is TRBV18, the J gene TRBJ1-3; D not resolved. Germline CDR1 reads KGHSH; CDR2 reads LQKENI. This CDR3 is 15 amino acids long. The germline V and J ends were trimmed by 0 bases and 3 bases, with 9 bases remaining between them. The CDR3 DNA follows: TGTGCCAGCTCACCACCGCGAGGAGGTGGAAACACCATATATTTT. Translated, it gives CASSPPRGGGNTIYF.